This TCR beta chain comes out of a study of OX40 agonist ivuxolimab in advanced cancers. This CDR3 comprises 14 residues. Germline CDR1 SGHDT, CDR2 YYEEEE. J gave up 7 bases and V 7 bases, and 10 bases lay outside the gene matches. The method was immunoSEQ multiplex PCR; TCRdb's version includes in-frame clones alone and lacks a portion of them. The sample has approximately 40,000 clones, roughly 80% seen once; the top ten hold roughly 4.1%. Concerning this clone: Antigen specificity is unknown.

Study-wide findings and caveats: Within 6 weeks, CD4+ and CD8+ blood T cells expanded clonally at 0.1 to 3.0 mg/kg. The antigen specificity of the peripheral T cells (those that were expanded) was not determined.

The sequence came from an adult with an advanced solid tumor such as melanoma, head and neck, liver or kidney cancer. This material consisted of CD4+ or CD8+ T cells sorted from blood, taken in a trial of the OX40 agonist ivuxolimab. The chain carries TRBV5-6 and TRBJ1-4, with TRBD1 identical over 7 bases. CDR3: CASSAQGIGEKLFF. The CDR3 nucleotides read TGTGCCAGCTCTGCACAGGGGATTGGTGAAAAACTGTTTTTT.